A single sample is the source of the 22 T cell receptor beta chains below, sequenced in a study of T cell changes during pregnancy in multiple sclerosis. Some clones are missing from TCRdb's copy, which holds only in-frame ones; the method was immunoSEQ multiplex PCR. Of more than 60,000 clones detected, more than 85% appear once; the ten largest clones hold about 0.31%. The sample here was CD4+ T cells from peripheral blood mononuclear cells, taken in the third trimester of pregnancy. These receptors came from a female donor in good health, enrolled as a control in a pregnancy study.

This chain uses TRBV7-3 with TRBJ1-4, with a tentative D call TRBD1 (5 bases). Trimming removed 5 bases at V and 3 bases at J, with 13 bases between. CDR1 and CDR2 (germline): SGHTA, FQGTGA. This CDR3 contains 15 residues. The CDR3 nucleotides read TGTGCCAGCAGCCCCGCCGGGGGGGCTAATGAAAAACTGTTTTTT. Protein: CASSPAGGANEKLFF.

The chain joins TRBV7-9 to TRBJ1-1, with 9 bases fitting TRBD1. The CDR3 sequence is 17 residues long. V was clipped by 4 bases and J by 0 bases; unmatched bases: 9. Germline-derived CDR1 and CDR2 are SEHNR and FQNEAQ (reference sequence). The CDR3 DNA follows: TGTGCCAGCAGCTGGGGACAGGGACCTTCCATGAACACTGAAGCTTTCTTT. Translated: CASSWGQGPSMNTEAFF.

This clone has just one count. The chain couples TRBV7-9 to TRBJ1-2, with 8 bases that match TRBD1. Germline V gene sequence: CDR1 SEHNR, CDR2 FQNEAQ (reference sequence). Trimming took 5 bases from V and 4 from J; bases not matched to a gene: 6. This CDR3 comprises 14 residues. The CDR3 protein is CASSVYDRGYGYTF. CDR3 bases: TGTGCCAGCAGCGTCTACGACAGGGGCTATGGCTACACCTTC.

The rearrangement links TRBV19 to TRBJ2-5; the match to TRBD1 covers 7 bases. The CDR3 sequence is 18 residues long. Germline lookup yields CDR1 LNHDA and CDR2 SQIVND (reference sequence). Unmatched junction bases numbered 16, after V lost 5 bases and J lost 1 base. CDR3 loop: CASSGRPRGLASQETQYF. The CDR3 nucleotides read TGTGCCAGTAGTGGGCGACCGAGGGGGCTTGCGTCCCAAGAGACCCAGTACTTC. Looking up the rest from reference TRBV19 and TRBJ2-5 gives the full variable domain: DGGITQSPKYLFRKEGQNVTLSCEQNLNHDAMYWYRQDPGQGLRLIYYSQIVNDFQKGDIAEGYSVSREKKESFPLTVTSAQKNPTAFYLCASSGRPRGLASQETQYFGPGTRLLVL.

This clone was found a few times. The junction departs from germline at one end; a sequencing error may be responsible. The chain carries TRBV6-1 and TRBJ1-6; TRBD1 matches 9 bases. This CDR3 comprises 14 residues. CDR1 is MNHNS, CDR2 SASEGT, per germline. In DNA form, the CDR3 reads TGTGCCAGCAGTGAAGCGGCGGGACAGGGCTCTATTAGTTTT. This translates into CASSEAAGQGSISF.

The V gene is TRBV5-1, the J gene TRBJ2-7, with D tentatively TRBD1 (5 bases). Deletions cut 4 bases from V and 6 bases from J, with 14 bases between. The CDR3 contains 13 residues. Germline CDR1 and CDR2: SGHRS and YFSETQ. The CDR3 nucleotides are TGCGCCAGCAGCCCGCTAGGGGCTGGCGAGCAGTACTTC. Translating gives CASSPLGAGEQYF. Drawing the rest from reference TRBV5-1 and TRBJ2-7, the complete variable domain is KAGVTQTPRYLIKTRGQQVTLSCSPISGHRSVSWYQQTPGQGLQFLFEYFSETQRNKGNFPGRFSGRQFSNSRSEMNVSTLELGDSALYLCASSPLGAGEQYFGPGTRLTVT.

This chain connects TRBV19 to TRBJ1-1; 7 positions agree with TRBD1. J gave up 1 base and V 4 bases, and 0 bases lay outside the gene matches. CDR3 length: 13 residues. Germline-derived CDR1 and CDR2 are LNHDA and SQIVND (reference sequence). The CDR3 DNA follows: TGTGCCAGTAGTAACAGGGGGAACACTGAAGCTTTCTTT. Translating gives CASSNRGNTEAFF. The variable domain in full, completed from reference TRBV19 and TRBJ1-1, reads DGGITQSPKYLFRKEGQNVTLSCEQNLNHDAMYWYRQDPGQGLRLIYYSQIVNDFQKGDIAEGYSVSREKKESFPLTVTSAQKNPTAFYLCASSNRGNTEAFFGQGTRLTVV.

The chain links TRBV19 to TRBJ1-1; D may be TRBD1 (6 bases). Germline CDR1 and CDR2: LNHDA and SQIVND (reference sequence). V was shortened by 7 bases and J by 4 bases, with 13 bases between the two germline ends. This CDR3 spans 13 amino acids. CDR3 in amino acids: CASKDVGGTEAFF. The CDR3 DNA reads as TGTGCCAGTAAGGATGTAGGGGGCACTGAAGCTTTCTTT.

The rearrangement joins TRBV7-2 to TRBJ1-2; 7 bases line up with TRBD1. This CDR3 contains 17 residues. V dropped 5 bases and J dropped 1; count of bases not matched to a gene: 13. Germline CDR1 SGHTA, CDR2 FQGNSA. CDR3 DNA: TGTGCCAGCAGCCCCAGACAGGGTGGCTCCCTTAACTATGGCTACACCTTC. It yields the protein CASSPRQGGSLNYGYTF.

The chain recombines TRBV2 with TRBJ1-3; TRBD1 is a possible D gene (6 bases). The germline V and J ends were trimmed by 4 bases and 0 bases, with 10 bases remaining between them. The CDR3 is 15 residues long. From germline, CDR1 is SNHLY and CDR2 FYNNEI. CDR3 sequence reads: CASSGQANSGNTIYF. The CDR3 bases are TGTGCCAGCAGTGGACAGGCTAACTCTGGAAACACCATATATTTT.

The J gene is TRBJ1-4, the V gene TRBV6-6; D is unresolved. From germline, CDR1 is MNHNY and CDR2 SVGAGI (reference sequence). The CDR3 consists of 15 residues. V dropped 2 bases and J dropped 8 bases, with 15 bases sitting between them. The CDR3 sequence is CASSYGLGGGEKLFF. The CDR3 DNA reads as TGTGCCAGCAGTTACGGCCTCGGCGGAGGGGAAAAACTGTTTTTT.

V gene TRBV2 combines with J gene TRBJ1-2; D gene uncertain. CDR1 and CDR2 (germline): SNHLY, FYNNEI. CDR3 length: 13 residues. Trimming left V 10 bases short and J 14 bases short, with 26 bases between. This chain's CDR3 is CATAGSNNRFWTF. The CDR3 coding sequence is TGTGCCACAGCCGGGTCAAACAACCGATTTTGGACCTTC.

This chain connects TRBV11-3 to TRBJ2-5; possibly TRBD2 for D (7 bases). Trimming removed 1 base at V and 2 bases at J, with 14 bases between. The CDR3 length is 16 residues. Germline V gene sequence: CDR1 SGHNT, CDR2 YENEEA. This CDR3 is CASSLVIGGPQETQYF. As DNA, the CDR3 is TGTGCCAGCAGCTTAGTAATCGGGGGGCCGCAAGAGACCCAGTACTTC.

This chain links TRBV29-1 with TRBJ2-3, with D possibly TRBD1 on 6 matching bases. The germline V gene has CDR1 SQVTM and CDR2 ANQGSEA. The length of the CDR3 is 13 residues. V dropped 3 bases and J dropped 1 base, with 8 bases sitting between them. The CDR3 DNA reads as TGCAGCGTTGATCCAGGGGGCACAGATACGCAGTATTTT. Translation: CSVDPGGTDTQYF.

J is TRBJ1-2 and V is TRBV6-5, with 8 bases identical to TRBD1. The CDR3 is made up of 15 amino acids. V was clipped by 5 bases and J by 5 bases; unmatched bases: 10. Germline lookup yields CDR1 MNHEY and CDR2 SVGAGI. The CDR3 DNA reads TGTGCCAGCAGTCGGACAGGGCACGAGTCTTATGGCTACACCTTC. Its protein product is CASSRTGHESYGYTF.

Concerning this clone: An end of the junction differs from the germline gene, which may be a read error. The J gene is TRBJ1-2, the V gene TRBV6-4; no reliable D call. The CDR3 is 18 amino acids. The germline CDR1 and CDR2 sequences are MRHNA and SNTAGT. The CDR3 region has the DNA TGCGAAGCAGTGACTTCCGAGGCCGACCGGATTAAAAACTATGGCTACACCTTC. This encodes CEAVTSEADRIKNYGYTF.

The chain employs TRBV1 and TRBJ2-3; the D call in the table, TRBD1, was not verified against the DNA. TRBV1 is classified as a pseudogene. This CDR3 is 17 amino acids long. The CDR3 DNA follows: TGCACCAGCAGCCAACCGATAACGGGACAGGGTACGGATACGCAGTATTTT. Amino acids: CTSSQPITGQGTDTQYF.

The chain carries TRBV18 and TRBJ1-6, with 8 nucleotides matching TRBD1. Germline V CDR1 and CDR2: KGHSH, LQKENI. V gave up 1 base and J gave up 7 bases; unmatched junction bases: 9. The CDR3 covers 17 residues. The CDR3 region is CASSPRGIDRGNSPLHF. The CDR3, as DNA: TGTGCCAGCTCACCACGGGGGATTGACAGGGGCAATTCACCCCTCCACTTT. The full variable domain, its missing parts supplied by reference TRBV18 and TRBJ1-6, is NAGVMQNPRHLVRRRGQEARLRCSPMKGHSHVYWYRQLPEEGLKFMVYLQKENIIDESGMPKERFSAEFPKEGPSILRIQQVVRGDSAAYFCASSPRGIDRGNSPLHFGNGTRLTVT.

The chain employs TRBV4-1 and TRBJ2-7, with TRBD1 matching over 7 bases. The V and J ends lost 4 bases and 3 bases, in that order; junction bases with no gene match: 9. Germline V gene lookup returns CDR1 MGHRA and CDR2 YSYEKL. The CDR3 sequence is 15 residues long. CDR3 amino acids: CASSRDGTAYYEQYF. The CDR3, as DNA: TGCGCCAGCAGCCGAGACGGGACAGCCTACTACGAGCAGTACTTC.

The chain joins TRBV7-2 to TRBJ1-1; TRBD1 matches at 12 bases. The CDR3 runs 17 residues. Germline V CDR1 and CDR2: SGHTA, FQGNSA. The V and J ends lost 5 bases and 3 bases, in that order; junction bases with no gene match: 10. The CDR3 bases are TGTGCCAGCAGCCGTGGGACAGGGGGCGATCGGGACACTGAAGCTTTCTTT. This gives the protein CASSRGTGGDRDTEAFF.

The chain has TRBV5-1 and TRBJ2-1; 13 bases are shared with TRBD2. The germline V gene encodes CDR1 SGHRS and CDR2 YFSETQ. V trimming: 1 base; J trimming: 11 bases; junction bases outside the gene matches: 6. This CDR3 has 15 residues. CDR3 sequence reads: CASSLTSGGAGKQFF. CDR3 DNA: TGCGCCAGCAGCTTGACTAGCGGGGGGGCCGGTAAGCAGTTCTTC.

This chain uses TRBV11-2 with TRBJ2-4, with D unresolved. The V gene's germline CDR1 is SGHAT and CDR2 FQNNGV. The CDR3 consists of 14 residues. Trimming shortened V by 4 bases and J by 0 bases, and 7 bases separated the two germline ends. CDR3 bases: TGTGCCAGCAGCTCCCTTATAGCCAAAAACATTCAGTACTTC. Residues: CASSSLIAKNIQYF. The complete variable domain, with remaining parts taken from reference TRBV11-2 and TRBJ2-4, reads EAGVAQSPRYKIIEKRQSVAFWCNPISGHATLYWYQQILGQGPKLLIQFQNNGVVDDSQLPKDRFSAERLKGVDSTLKIQPAKLEDSAVYLCASSSLIAKNIQYFGAGTRLSVL.